This record covers a single TCR beta chain. The sample belongs to a study of control samples from healthy donors and cancer patients. The CDR3 is made up of 14 amino acids. V dropped 6 bases and J dropped 5; count of bases not matched to a gene: 6. Germline V CDR1 and CDR2: SGHTA, FQGNSA. Repertoires were generated with immunoSEQ multiplex PCR, while TCRdb's copy carries only in-frame clones and drops some. The table records 100,000 to 150,000 clones, 89% of them present only once. This TCR was recovered from a man between 50 and 59 years old with head and neck cancer. Sequencing input: PBMCs. The rearrangement joins TRBV7-2 to TRBJ1-1, with 10 bases that match TRBD1. The CDR3 region is CASRRTGGGTEAFF. The CDR3, as DNA: TGTGCCAGCAGGAGGACAGGGGGTGGAACTGAAGCTTTCTTT.